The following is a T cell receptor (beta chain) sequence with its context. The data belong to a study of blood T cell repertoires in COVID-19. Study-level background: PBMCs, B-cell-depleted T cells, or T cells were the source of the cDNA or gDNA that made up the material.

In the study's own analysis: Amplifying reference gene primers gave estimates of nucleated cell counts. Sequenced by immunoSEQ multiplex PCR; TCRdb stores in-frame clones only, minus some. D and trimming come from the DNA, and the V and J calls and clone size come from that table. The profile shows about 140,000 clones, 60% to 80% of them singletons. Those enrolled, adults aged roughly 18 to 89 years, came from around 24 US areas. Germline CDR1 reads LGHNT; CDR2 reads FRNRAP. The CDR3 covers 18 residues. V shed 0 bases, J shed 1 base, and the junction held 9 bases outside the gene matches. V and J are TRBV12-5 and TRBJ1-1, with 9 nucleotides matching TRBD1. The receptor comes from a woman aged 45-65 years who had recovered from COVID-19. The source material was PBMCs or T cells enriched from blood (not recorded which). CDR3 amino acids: CASGLVPGTGLPNTEAFF. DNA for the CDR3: TGTGCTAGTGGTTTGGTTCCCGGGACAGGGTTACCGAACACTGAAGCTTTCTTT.